This T cell receptor (beta chain) was sequenced during a study of blood T cells in healthy people across ages. This CDR3 is built from 12 residues. The germline V gene encodes CDR1 SQVTM and CDR2 ANQGSEA. V was trimmed by 7 bases and J by 4 bases, leaving 12 bases between them. Then a second PCR, running about 6 to 12 cycles, was carried out with a sample-barcoded 5' primer and a J-beta primer mix. TCRdb itself ran the 5' RACE reads through MiXCR, one entry per CDR3 protein. This table has about 1.8 million distinct CDR3 sequences, roughly 49% appearing once. Only a few counts were recorded for this clonotype.

The rearrangement links TRBV29-1 to TRBJ2-3; weak D call: TRBD1 (6 bases). The sequenced sample was blood. This sequence was found in a woman aged 40 to 50 in good health. CDR3 protein: CSATGPPDTQYF. In DNA, the CDR3 is TGCAGCGCCACAGGGCCTCCAGATACGCAGTATTTT.